A single sample is the source of the 10 T cell receptor beta chains below, sequenced in a study of control samples from healthy donors and cancer patients. Using immunoSEQ multiplex PCR, the repertoire was profiled, and TCRdb retains in-frame clones only, with some absent. The table has about 160,000 clones, 80% to 90% seen once. What was sequenced was blood. The receptors derive from a young man in good health.

The chain carries TRBV7-9 and TRBJ2-3, with 8 bases aligning to TRBD1. CDR1 and CDR2 (germline): SEHNR, FQNEAQ (reference sequence). This CDR3 region has 14 residues. V was pared by 5 bases and J by 4 bases, with 5 bases of the junction left unmatched. In nucleotides, the CDR3 is TGTGCCAGCAGCAAGGGACAGGCCCCAGATACGCAGTATTTT. As protein: CASSKGQAPDTQYF.

The chain is built from TRBV30 and TRBJ2-3, with a possible D match to TRBD2 (5 bases). V was pared by 5 bases and J by 3 bases, with 9 bases between. The CDR3 contains 12 residues. Germline V CDR1 and CDR2: GTSNPN, SVGIG (reference sequence). The CDR3 bases are TGTGCCTGGGGGGAGTTTACAGATACGCAGTATTTT. Amino acids: CAWGEFTDTQYF.

The rearrangement links TRBV5-1 to TRBJ2-1, with D tentatively TRBD2 (5 bases). This CDR3 comprises 13 residues. Germline lookup yields CDR1 SGHRS and CDR2 YFSETQ. Trimming took off 5 bases at V and 7 bases at J, with 13 bases between the two ends. CDR3 amino acids: CASRKSWENEQFF. The CDR3 DNA follows: TGCGCCAGCAGGAAAAGTTGGGAGAATGAGCAGTTCTTC.

V is TRBV12-3 or TRBV12-4 and J is TRBJ1-1; D possibly corresponds to TRBD1 (5 bases). V was shortened by 6 bases and J by 1 base, with 9 bases between the two germline ends. This CDR3 comprises 13 residues. For the CDR3, the DNA is TGTGCCAGCAGCGCCCAGGGGAACACTGAAGCTTTCTTT. Protein: CASSAQGNTEAFF.

This rearrangement joins TRBV5-1 to TRBJ2-1, with 10 bases fitting TRBD2. J lost 7 bases, V lost 0 bases, and 7 bases had no gene match. The CDR3 runs to 16 residues. Germline V gene sequence: CDR1 SGHRS, CDR2 YFSETQ. CDR3 DNA sequence: TGCGCCAGCAGCTTGGCCGCCCAGCGGGGGGGTAATGAGCAGTTCTTC. It specifies CASSLAAQRGGNEQFF.

The genes are TRBV9 and TRBJ2-6; TRBD2 matches at 10 bases. CDR3 length: 17 amino acids. CDR1 and CDR2 (germline): SGDLS, YYNGEE. V shed 0 bases and J 4 bases; nucleotides not matched to a gene: 4. The CDR3 nucleotides read TGTGCCAGCAGCGTAGGGCTAGCGGGGGCCGGGGCCAACGTCCTGACTTTC. As protein: CASSVGLAGAGANVLTF.

This chain links TRBV18 with TRBJ1-1; D gene ambiguous. Germline V CDR1 and CDR2: KGHSH, LQKENI. The CDR3 extends over 16 amino acids. Trimming pared 3 bases from V and 0 bases from J, leaving 14 bases between. CDR3 in DNA: TGTGCCAGCTCACCCCACGGCTTGAGCATGAACACTGAAGCTTTCTTT. It translates to CASSPHGLSMNTEAFF.

The chain uses TRBV18 and TRBJ1-2, with D possibly TRBD1 on 5 matching bases. CDR1 and CDR2 (germline): KGHSH, LQKENI. This CDR3 comprises 13 residues. Trimming removed 5 bases from V and 13 bases from J, with 20 bases in between. CDR3: CASSTDAGTFATF. The CDR3 DNA reads TGTGCCAGCTCAACAGATGCAGGGACCTTCGCCACCTTC.

The chain employs TRBV6-5 and TRBJ2-3; D is ambiguous. V gave up 2 bases and J gave up 1 base, with 10 bases separating them. This CDR3 region has 15 residues. In germline, CDR1 is MNHEY, CDR2 SVGAGI. The CDR3 spells CASSYRLSGTDTQYF. The CDR3 DNA sequence: TGTGCCAGCAGTTACCGGTTATCTGGCACAGATACGCAGTATTTT.

The chain recombines TRBV27 with TRBJ1-2; TRBD1 matches at 7 bases. This CDR3 is built from 14 residues. V dropped 5 bases and J dropped 6; count of bases not matched to a gene: 9. CDR1 and CDR2 from the germline V gene are MNHEY and SMNVEV (reference sequence). CDR3 loop: CASSPATGFNGYTF. Here the CDR3 DNA reads TGTGCCAGCAGTCCGGCGACAGGGTTTAATGGCTACACCTTC.